Following are 30 T cell receptor beta chains from one sample sequenced in a study of cytomegalovirus exposure and HLA in healthy donors. It was with 60 Vbeta and 13 Jbeta primers that the PCR ran. TCRdb's copy holds only in-frame clones and misses some; the assay was immunoSEQ multiplex PCR. The sample shows around 130,000 clones, approximately 80% of them seen only once. Sequencing input: PBMCs. These receptors originate from a young man in good health and CMV-seropositive.

This clone appeared a few times. J is TRBJ2-2 and V is TRBV7-9; D gene unclear. The CDR3 totals 15 residues. Between the trimmed V and J ends, which lost 4 bases and 1 base, there was a span of 10 bases. Per the germline V gene, CDR1 is SEHNR and CDR2 is FQNEAQ (reference sequence). In nucleotides, the CDR3 is TGTGCCAGCAGCTCTCCCGAACAGAACACCGGGGAGCTGTTTTTT. Its translation is CASSSPEQNTGELFF.

This sequence joins TRBV14 and TRBJ1-3; TRBD1 aligns across 7 bases. The CDR3 is 17 residues long. Trimming took 0 bases from V and 2 from J; bases not matched to a gene: 7. Per the germline V gene, CDR1 is SGHDN and CDR2 is FVKESK. This CDR3 reads CASSQERGPSTGNTIYF. DNA of the CDR3: TGTGCCAGCAGCCAAGAAAGGGGGCCTAGTACTGGAAACACCATATATTTT.

There are a few counts of this clone. The chain has TRBV4-1 and TRBJ2-7, with D possibly TRBD1 on 5 matching bases. V lost 0 bases, J lost 0 bases, and 12 bases lay in between. The CDR3 runs to 16 residues. CDR1 and CDR2 from the germline V gene are MGHRA and YSYEKL. CDR3 DNA: TGCGCCAGCAGCCAAGAAGCGCCAGGGTTCTCCTACGAGCAGTACTTC. It codes for CASSQEAPGFSYEQYF.

As concerns this clone: One end of the junction fails to match germline, which may point to a read error. CDR3 region: CASTLRRDRALSGANGLTF. The DNA for the CDR3 is TGTGCCAGCACTCTCCGGAGGGACAGGGCCCTCTCTGGGGCCAACGGCCTGACTTTC. The chain couples TRBV7-9 to TRBJ2-6; 9 positions agree with TRBD1. The CDR3 covers 19 residues. In germline, CDR1 is SEHNR, CDR2 FQNEAQ (reference sequence).

This clone is a singleton in its sample. The chain employs TRBV7-8 and TRBJ1-3, with 7 bases identical to TRBD1. Germline V gene lookup returns CDR1 SGHVS and CDR2 FQNEAQ. V lost 5 bases, J lost 4 bases, and 5 bases stayed unmatched. CDR3 length: 14 amino acids. For the CDR3, the DNA is TGTGCCAGCAGCAACGACAGGGCCGGAAACACCATATATTTT. This translates into CASSNDRAGNTIYF.

This rearrangement joins TRBV15 to TRBJ2-5, with 7 positions matching TRBD2. The closer fit of TRBJ2-7 to the DNA end suggests the J call may be wrong. Looked up from germline, CDR1 is LNHNV and CDR2 is YYDKDF (reference sequence). This CDR3 region has 15 residues. The CDR3 sequence: CATSRAKRGYYEQYF. The DNA of the CDR3 is TGTGCCACCAGCAGAGCCAAGCGGGGTTACTACGAGCAGTACTTC.

The rearrangement links TRBV7-6 to TRBJ2-7, with D unclear. This CDR3 spans 13 amino acids. With 1 base removed from V and 8 bases from J, the gap between germline ends came to 12 bases. Germline CDR1 and CDR2: SGHVS and FNYEAQ. CDR3 amino acids: CASSLVLTDQQYF. As DNA, the CDR3 is TGTGCCAGCAGCTTAGTTCTCACAGACCAGCAGTACTTC.

The V call is TRBV5-1, the J call TRBJ2-7; TRBD2 matches 11 bases. In germline, CDR1 is SGHRS, CDR2 YFSETQ. This CDR3 region has 14 residues. Trimming took 0 bases from V and 6 from J; bases not matched to a gene: 2. CDR3 residues: CASSLVLAGGEQYF. CDR3 in DNA: TGCGCCAGCAGCTTGGTGCTAGCGGGGGGCGAGCAGTACTTC.

The V and J genes are TRBV10-3 and TRBJ2-5; 7 positions agree with TRBD2. The J call could be wrong; TRBJ2-7 is a better fit for the DNA end. Per germline, CDR1 ENHRY and CDR2 SYGVKD. The CDR3 runs 13 residues. CDR3 in amino acids: CAITASGSYEQYF. CDR3 nucleotides: TGTGCCATCACGGCTAGCGGCAGCTACGAGCAGTACTTC.

The gene calls are TRBV11-2 and TRBJ2-2, with 8 bases lining up with TRBD2. Germline CDR1 is SGHAT and CDR2 is FQNNGV. V lost 5 bases to trimming and J lost 13 bases; unmatched junction nucleotides: 21. The CDR3 sequence is 17 residues long. Written as DNA, the CDR3 is TGTGCCAGCAGCGCCCTCGGTCTCGGGGGGGGCCGATCGGCGCTGTTTTTT. Protein: CASSALGLGGGRSALFF. Supplemented by reference TRBV11-2 and TRBJ2-2, the full variable domain reads EAGVAQSPRYKIIEKRQSVAFWCNPISGHATLYWYQQILGQGPKLLIQFQNNGVVDDSQLPKDRFSAERLKGVDSTLKIQPAKLEDSAVYLCASSALGLGGGRSALFFGEGSRLTVL.

V is TRBV5-1 and J is TRBJ2-5; weak D call: TRBD2 (6 bases). Germline V lookup: CDR1 SGHRS, CDR2 YFSETQ. V lost 4 bases, J lost 5 bases, and 12 bases lay in between. The CDR3 length is 13 residues. The CDR3, as DNA: TGCGCCAGCAGCCCACGAGGAGGGGAGACCCAGTACTTC. Its protein is CASSPRGGETQYF. The entire variable domain, with the rest obtained from reference TRBV5-1 and TRBJ2-5, is as follows: KAGVTQTPRYLIKTRGQQVTLSCSPISGHRSVSWYQQTPGQGLQFLFEYFSETQRNKGNFPGRFSGRQFSNSRSEMNVSTLELGDSALYLCASSPRGGETQYFGPGTRLLVL.

This clone has a handful of counts. The chain uses TRBV7-9 and TRBJ1-2; weak D call: TRBD1 (6 bases). Trimming took off 1 base at V and 4 bases at J, with 13 bases between the two ends. Germline lookup yields CDR1 SEHNR and CDR2 FQNEAQ (reference sequence). CDR3 length: 15 amino acids. CDR3 sequence reads: CASSLDGTPRYGYTF. In nucleotides, the CDR3 is TGTGCCAGCAGCTTAGACGGGACACCTCGCTATGGCTACACCTTC.

This sequence joins TRBV5-5 and TRBJ1-2, with a weak D call TRBD1 (5 bases). V was shortened by 4 bases and J by 8 bases, with 12 bases between the two germline ends. The length of the CDR3 is 12 residues. Germline loops: CDR1 SGHKS, CDR2 YYEKEE (reference sequence). The CDR3 sequence is CASSQRGLGYTF. DNA for the CDR3: TGTGCCAGCAGCCAAAGGGGTTTGGGCTACACCTTC. Filled out from reference TRBV5-5 and TRBJ1-2, the complete variable domain reads DAGVTQSPTHLIKTRGQQVTLRCSPISGHKSVSWYQQVLGQGPQFIFQYYEKEERGRGNFPDRFSARQFPNYSSELNVNALLLGDSALYLCASSQRGLGYTFGSGTRLTVV.

The rearrangement links TRBV29-1 to TRBJ2-1, with no clear D. CDR3 length: 13 amino acids. Trimming left V 8 bases short and J 6 bases short, with 17 bases between. Per the germline V gene, CDR1 is SQVTM and CDR2 is ANQGSEA. CDR3 sequence: CSHVAKGPNEQFF. CDR3 bases: TGCAGCCATGTAGCAAAAGGCCCCAATGAGCAGTTCTTC.

The rearrangement uses TRBV20-1 and TRBJ2-5; tentatively, D is TRBD2 (6 bases). V dropped 6 bases and J dropped 1 base, with 6 bases sitting between them. The CDR3 sequence is 11 residues long. Per germline, CDR1 DFQATT and CDR2 SNEGSKA (reference sequence). The CDR3 loop is CSAGGQETQYF. CDR3 bases: TGCAGTGCGGGGGGCCAAGAGACCCAGTACTTC.

This clone has more than one count but fewer than ten. CDR3 protein: CASSRDRGLDGYTF. The DNA of the CDR3 is TGTGCCAGCAGCCGGGACAGGGGGCTCGATGGCTACACCTTC. The V call is TRBV5-4, the J call TRBJ1-2; 12 bases line up with TRBD1. Trimming cost V 4 bases and J 6 bases; bases outside gene matches: 4. CDR1 is SGHNT, CDR2 YYREEE, per germline (reference sequence). The CDR3 is 14 amino acids.

This chain uses TRBV27 with TRBJ1-6; possible D gene TRBD1, 6 bases. With 4 bases removed from V and 9 bases from J, the gap between germline ends came to 16 bases. CDR1 is MNHEY, CDR2 SMNVEV, per germline (reference sequence). CDR3 length: 15 residues. CDR3 protein: CASSSWTAFASPLHF. As DNA, the CDR3 is TGTGCCAGCAGTTCCTGGACAGCGTTCGCTTCACCCCTCCACTTT.

This clone was picked up a small number of times. The chain links TRBV25-1 to TRBJ2-1; 7 bases are shared with TRBD2. The germline V gene encodes CDR1 MGHDK and CDR2 SYGVNS. The CDR3 extends over 15 amino acids. Losses at the gene ends were 7 bases for V and 4 bases for J; bases not matched to a gene: 10. The CDR3 region is CASTVGTTPYNEQFF. CDR3 bases: TGTGCCAGCACTGTAGGGACTACCCCGTACAATGAGCAGTTCTTC. The full variable domain, completed using reference TRBV25-1 and TRBJ2-1, is EADIYQTPRYLVIGTGKKITLECSQTMGHDKMYWYQQDPGMELHLIHYSYGVNSTEKGDLSSESTVSRIRTEHFPLTLESARPSHTSQYLCASTVGTTPYNEQFFGPGTRLTVL.

The chain carries TRBV14 and TRBJ2-7; TRBD2 aligns across 9 bases. The CDR3 runs 17 residues. The V segment lost 1 base and the J segment 3 bases; nucleotides outside the gene matches: 10. The germline gives CDR1 SGHDN, CDR2 FVKESK. The CDR3 reads CASSQAVTSGKDYEQYF. The CDR3 DNA is TGTGCCAGCAGCCAAGCGGTGACTAGCGGCAAGGACTACGAGCAGTACTTC.

V gene TRBV29-1 combines with J gene TRBJ1-1; D unclear. Per the germline V gene, CDR1 is SQVTM and CDR2 is ANQGSEA. Trimming removed 1 base at V and 7 bases at J, with 10 bases between. This CDR3 contains 12 residues. The CDR3 loop reads CSVEGQSREAFF. CDR3 nucleotides: TGCAGCGTTGAAGGACAATCCCGTGAAGCTTTCTTT.

The chain links TRBV5-1 to TRBJ1-1, with D possibly TRBD1 on 5 matching bases. V was trimmed by 4 bases and J by 0 bases, leaving 16 bases between them. Germline V gene sequence: CDR1 SGHRS, CDR2 YFSETQ. The CDR3 length is 16 residues. The DNA of the CDR3 is TGCGCCAGCAGCCCCGGATACGACAGCTTGAACACTGAAGCTTTCTTT. This encodes CASSPGYDSLNTEAFF.

The chain combines TRBV5-6 with TRBJ2-1; D gene ambiguous. The CDR3 is made up of 11 amino acids. Germline-derived CDR1 and CDR2 are SGHDT and YYEEEE. V was shortened by 4 bases and J by 12 bases, with 11 bases between the two germline ends. The CDR3, as DNA: TGTGCCAGCAGCAACCTAGTAAGGCAGTTCTTC. This sequence encodes CASSNLVRQFF.

Remarks on this clone: At one end, the junction sequence differs from germline, possibly due to a read error. The J gene is TRBJ2-6, the V gene TRBV6-1, with D possibly TRBD1 on 5 matching bases. The CDR3 runs to 15 residues. CDR1 and CDR2 from the germline V gene are MNHNS and SASEGT. In DNA, the CDR3 is TGTGCCAGCCGTTCCCAGGGTTCTGGGGCCAACGGCCTGACTTTC. Protein sequence: CASRSQGSGANGLTF.

The genes are TRBV7-2 and TRBJ2-7; TRBD1 agrees at 7 bases. This CDR3 region has 14 residues. In germline, CDR1 is SGHTA, CDR2 FQGNSA. V lost 0 bases to trimming and J lost 5 bases; unmatched junction nucleotides: 4. This CDR3 reads CASSLATGANEQYF. In DNA, the CDR3 is TGTGCCAGCAGCTTAGCCACAGGGGCCAACGAGCAGTACTTC. Full variable domain (remainder filled in from reference TRBV7-2 and TRBJ2-7): GAGVSQSPSNKVTEKGKDVELRCDPISGHTALYWYRQSLGQGLEFLIYFQGNSAPDKSGLPSDRFSAERTGGSVSTLTIQRTQQEDSAVYLCASSLATGANEQYFGPGTRLTVT.

The chain recombines TRBV9 with TRBJ1-1; D may be TRBD1 (6 bases). Germline V lookup: CDR1 SGDLS, CDR2 YYNGEE. The V end lost 1 base, the J end lost 0 bases, and 13 bases lay between the germline ends. This CDR3 region has 16 residues. The CDR3 here is CASSVPLTGMNTEAFF. Written as DNA, the CDR3 is TGTGCCAGCAGCGTACCCCTGACAGGAATGAACACTGAAGCTTTCTTT.

This clone was detected only once. The chain recombines TRBV5-4 with TRBJ1-2, with TRBD1 identical over 8 bases. V was pared by 7 bases and J by 4 bases, with 6 bases of the junction left unmatched. The CDR3 is 13 amino acids. The germline V gene has CDR1 SGHNT and CDR2 YYREEE (reference sequence). The CDR3 here is CASYPGGSYGYTF. DNA for the CDR3: TGTGCCAGCTATCCAGGGGGCTCCTATGGCTACACCTTC.

This rearrangement joins TRBV30 to TRBJ2-7, with a weak D call TRBD2 (5 bases). The CDR3 has 13 residues. CDR1 GTSNPN and CDR2 SVGIG come from the germline V gene (reference sequence). V lost 2 bases, J lost 7 bases, and 15 bases lay in between. The CDR3 nucleotides are TGTGCCTGGAGTCCACCGGGGTTTGGAGAGCAGTACTTC. This sequence encodes CAWSPPGFGEQYF.

The rearrangement links TRBV4-1 to TRBJ2-7; 10 nucleotides line up with TRBD2. Germline CDR1 and CDR2: MGHRA and YSYEKL. The CDR3 contains 20 residues. J was trimmed by 5 bases and V by 3 bases; bases with no gene match: 22. The CDR3 nucleotides read TGCGCCAGCAGCCAGACTTCGGGGACTAACCTAGCGGGAGTTAGGAACGAGCAGTACTTC. Translated: CASSQTSGTNLAGVRNEQYF.

The gene calls are TRBV9 and TRBJ2-6; D gene uncertain. V was cut by 2 bases and J by 1 base, with 7 bases left in between. Germline lookup yields CDR1 SGDLS and CDR2 YYNGEE. The length of the CDR3 is 15 residues. The DNA for the CDR3 is TGTGCCAGCAGCGTCAGGATTTCTGGGGCCAACGTCCTGACTTTC. Translated, it gives CASSVRISGANVLTF.

The rearrangement joins TRBV5-1 to TRBJ2-1, with D possibly TRBD2 on 6 matching bases. The CDR3 contains 15 residues. The ends were cut back, 3 bases at V and 2 bases at J, with 12 bases in the middle. Germline-derived CDR1 and CDR2 are SGHRS and YFSETQ. The CDR3 sequence: CASSSVAETYNEQFF. The CDR3 DNA sequence: TGCGCCAGCAGCTCCGTAGCGGAAACCTACAATGAGCAGTTCTTC.